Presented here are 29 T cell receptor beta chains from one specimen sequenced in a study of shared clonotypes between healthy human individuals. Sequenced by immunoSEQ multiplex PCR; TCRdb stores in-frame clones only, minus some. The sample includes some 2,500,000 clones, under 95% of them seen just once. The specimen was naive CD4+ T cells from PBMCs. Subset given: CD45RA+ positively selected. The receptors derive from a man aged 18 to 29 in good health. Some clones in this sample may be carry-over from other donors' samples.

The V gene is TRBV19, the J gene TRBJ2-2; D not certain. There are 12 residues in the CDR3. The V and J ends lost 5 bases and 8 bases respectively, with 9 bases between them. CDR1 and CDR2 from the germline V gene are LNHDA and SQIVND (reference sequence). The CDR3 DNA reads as TGTGCCAGTAGTCAAGGTTTAGGGGAGCTGTTTTTT. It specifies CASSQGLGELFF.

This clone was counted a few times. CDR3 sequence (DNA): TGTGCCAGCAGTTTATTCGGGACTACCTACGAGCAGTACTTC. As protein: CASSLFGTTYEQYF. V usage is TRBV27 and J usage is TRBJ2-7, with 7 bases that match TRBD2. Germline V gene lookup returns CDR1 MNHEY and CDR2 SMNVEV (reference sequence). The ends lost 1 base at V and 2 bases at J; junction bases unmatched: 2. The CDR3 covers 14 residues.

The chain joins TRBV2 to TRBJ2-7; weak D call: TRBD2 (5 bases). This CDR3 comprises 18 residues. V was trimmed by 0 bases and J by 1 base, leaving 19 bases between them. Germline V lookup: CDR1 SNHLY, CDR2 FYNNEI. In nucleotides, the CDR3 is TGTGCCAGCAGTGAAGCGCGGAGGTCCCGGACTGGATCCTACGAGCAGTACTTC. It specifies CASSEARRSRTGSYEQYF.

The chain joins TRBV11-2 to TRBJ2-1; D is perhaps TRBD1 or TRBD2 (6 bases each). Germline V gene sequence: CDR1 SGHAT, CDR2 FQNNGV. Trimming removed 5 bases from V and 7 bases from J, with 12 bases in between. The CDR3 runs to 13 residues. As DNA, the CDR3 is TGTGCCAGCAGCGGGGGGCGTGTGAATGAGCAGTTCTTC. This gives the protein CASSGGRVNEQFF.

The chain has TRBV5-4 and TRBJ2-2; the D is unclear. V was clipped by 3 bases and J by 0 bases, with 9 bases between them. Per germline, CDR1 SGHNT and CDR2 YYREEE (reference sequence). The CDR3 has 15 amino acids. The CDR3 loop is CASSSRNSNTGELFF. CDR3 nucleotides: TGTGCCAGCAGCTCTAGGAACTCGAACACCGGGGAGCTGTTTTTT.

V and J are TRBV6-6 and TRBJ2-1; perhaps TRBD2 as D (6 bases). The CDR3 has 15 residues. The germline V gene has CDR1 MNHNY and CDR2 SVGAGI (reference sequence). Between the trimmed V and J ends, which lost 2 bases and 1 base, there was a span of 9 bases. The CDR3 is CASSYGDSSYNEQFF. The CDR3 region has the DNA TGTGCCAGCAGTTACGGGGACTCTTCCTACAATGAGCAGTTCTTC.

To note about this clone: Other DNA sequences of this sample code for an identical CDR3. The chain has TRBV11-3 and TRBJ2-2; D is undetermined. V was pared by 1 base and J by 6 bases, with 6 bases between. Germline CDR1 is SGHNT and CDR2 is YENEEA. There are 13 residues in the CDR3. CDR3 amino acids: CASSLGSAGELFF. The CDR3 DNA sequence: TGTGCCAGCAGCTTAGGGTCAGCCGGGGAGCTGTTTTTT.

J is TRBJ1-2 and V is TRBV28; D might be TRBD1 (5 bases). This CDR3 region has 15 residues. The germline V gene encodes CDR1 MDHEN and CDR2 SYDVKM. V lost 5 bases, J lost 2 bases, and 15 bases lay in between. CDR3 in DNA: TGTGCCAGCAGTGGGGGAGAGCGGGGAAACTATGGCTACACCTTC. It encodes CASSGGERGNYGYTF.

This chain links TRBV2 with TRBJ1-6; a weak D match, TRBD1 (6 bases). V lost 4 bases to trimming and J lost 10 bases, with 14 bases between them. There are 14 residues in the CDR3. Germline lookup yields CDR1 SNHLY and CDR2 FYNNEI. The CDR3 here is CASSVQTDRSPLHF. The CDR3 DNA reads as TGTGCCAGCAGTGTACAGACCGACAGGTCACCCCTCCACTTT. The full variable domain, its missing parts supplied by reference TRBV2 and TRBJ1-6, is EPEVTQTPSHQVTQMGQEVILRCVPISNHLYFYWYRQILGQKVEFLVSFYNNEISEKSEIFDDQFSVERPDGSNFTLKIRSTKLEDSAMYFCASSVQTDRSPLHFGNGTRLTVT.

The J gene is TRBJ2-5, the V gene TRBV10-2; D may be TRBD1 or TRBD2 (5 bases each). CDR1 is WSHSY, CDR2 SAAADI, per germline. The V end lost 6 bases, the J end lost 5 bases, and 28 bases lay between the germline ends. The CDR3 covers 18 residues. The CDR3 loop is CASSLVPPHREGPETQYF. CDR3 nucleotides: TGCGCCAGCAGCCTAGTCCCCCCTCACCGCGAGGGGCCGGAGACCCAGTACTTC.

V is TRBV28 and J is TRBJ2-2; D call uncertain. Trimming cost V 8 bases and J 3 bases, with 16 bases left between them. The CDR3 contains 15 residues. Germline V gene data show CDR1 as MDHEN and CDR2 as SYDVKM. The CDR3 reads CASRFGRIDTGELFF. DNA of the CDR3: TGTGCCAGCCGCTTCGGACGGATTGACACCGGGGAGCTGTTTTTT.

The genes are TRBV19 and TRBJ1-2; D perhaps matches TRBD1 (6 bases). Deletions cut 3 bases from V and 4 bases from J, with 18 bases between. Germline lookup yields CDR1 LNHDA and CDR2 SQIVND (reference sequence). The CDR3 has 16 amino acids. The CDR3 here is CASSILGGRPPYGYTF. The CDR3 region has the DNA TGTGCCAGTAGTATTCTGGGGGGCAGACCCCCCTATGGCTACACCTTC.

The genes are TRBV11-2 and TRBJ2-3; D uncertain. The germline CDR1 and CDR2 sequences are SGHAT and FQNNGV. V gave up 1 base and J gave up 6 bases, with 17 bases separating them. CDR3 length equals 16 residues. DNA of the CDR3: TGTGCCAGCAGCTTAGGGTCAGGAACCGCCGGGGATACGCAGTATTTT. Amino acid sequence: CASSLGSGTAGDTQYF.

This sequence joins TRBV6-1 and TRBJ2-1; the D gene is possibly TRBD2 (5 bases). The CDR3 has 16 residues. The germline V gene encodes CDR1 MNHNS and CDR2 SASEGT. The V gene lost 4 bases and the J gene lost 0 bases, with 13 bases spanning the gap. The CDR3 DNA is TGTGCCAGCAGTGGTTATAGCGCCGACTCCTACAATGAGCAGTTCTTC. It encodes CASSGYSADSYNEQFF.

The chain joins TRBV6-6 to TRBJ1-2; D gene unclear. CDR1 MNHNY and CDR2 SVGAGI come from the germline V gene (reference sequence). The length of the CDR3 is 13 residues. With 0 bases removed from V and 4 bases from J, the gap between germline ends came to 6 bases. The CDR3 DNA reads TGTGCCAGCAGTTACTCGATAGGCTATGGCTACACCTTC. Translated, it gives CASSYSIGYGYTF.

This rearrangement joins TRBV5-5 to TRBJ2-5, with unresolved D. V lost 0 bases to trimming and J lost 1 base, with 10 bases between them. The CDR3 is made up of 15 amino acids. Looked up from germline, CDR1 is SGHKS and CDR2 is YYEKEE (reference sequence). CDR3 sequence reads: CASSLVRTVQETQYF. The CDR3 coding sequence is TGTGCCAGCAGCTTGGTGAGGACCGTCCAAGAGACCCAGTACTTC. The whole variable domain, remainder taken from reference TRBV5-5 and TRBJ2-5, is DAGVTQSPTHLIKTRGQQVTLRCSPISGHKSVSWYQQVLGQGPQFIFQYYEKEERGRGNFPDRFSARQFPNYSSELNVNALLLGDSALYLCASSLVRTVQETQYFGPGTRLLVL.

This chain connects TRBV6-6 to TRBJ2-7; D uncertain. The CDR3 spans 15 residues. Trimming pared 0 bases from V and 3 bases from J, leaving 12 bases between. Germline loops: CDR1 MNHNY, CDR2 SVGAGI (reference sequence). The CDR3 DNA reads TGTGCCAGCAGTTACTCGTTGAGTTTGCGCTACGAGCAGTACTTC. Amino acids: CASSYSLSLRYEQYF.

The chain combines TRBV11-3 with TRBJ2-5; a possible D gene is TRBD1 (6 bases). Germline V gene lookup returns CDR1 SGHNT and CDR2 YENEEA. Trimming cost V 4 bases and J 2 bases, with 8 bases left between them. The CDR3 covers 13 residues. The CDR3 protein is CASSWTAQETQYF. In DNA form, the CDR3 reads TGTGCCAGCAGCTGGACAGCTCAAGAGACCCAGTACTTC.

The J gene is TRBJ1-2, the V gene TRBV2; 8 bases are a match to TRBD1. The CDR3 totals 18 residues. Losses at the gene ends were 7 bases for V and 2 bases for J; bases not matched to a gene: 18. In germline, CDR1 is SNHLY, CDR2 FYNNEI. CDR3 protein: CASTVTRDRRVQNYGYTF. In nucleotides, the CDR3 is TGTGCCAGCACTGTAACCCGGGACAGGCGTGTCCAGAACTATGGCTACACCTTC.

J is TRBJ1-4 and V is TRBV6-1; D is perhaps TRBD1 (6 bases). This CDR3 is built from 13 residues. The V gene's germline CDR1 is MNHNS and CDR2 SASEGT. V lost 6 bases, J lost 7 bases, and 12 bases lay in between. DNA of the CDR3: TGTGCCAGCAGGGACAGAGTAGCTGAAAAACTGTTTTTT. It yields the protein CASRDRVAEKLFF.

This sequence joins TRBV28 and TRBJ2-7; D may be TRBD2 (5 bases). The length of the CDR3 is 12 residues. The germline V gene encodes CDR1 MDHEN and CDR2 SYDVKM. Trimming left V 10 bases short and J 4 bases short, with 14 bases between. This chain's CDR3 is CATSGSGYEQYF. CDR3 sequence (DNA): TGTGCCACCTCGGGGTCGGGATACGAGCAGTACTTC.

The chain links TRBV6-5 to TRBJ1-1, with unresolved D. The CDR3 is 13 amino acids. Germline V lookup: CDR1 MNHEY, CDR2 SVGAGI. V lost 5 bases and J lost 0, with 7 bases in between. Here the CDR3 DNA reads TGTGCCAGCAGTGAGACCCTGAACACTGAAGCTTTCTTT. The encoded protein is CASSETLNTEAFF.

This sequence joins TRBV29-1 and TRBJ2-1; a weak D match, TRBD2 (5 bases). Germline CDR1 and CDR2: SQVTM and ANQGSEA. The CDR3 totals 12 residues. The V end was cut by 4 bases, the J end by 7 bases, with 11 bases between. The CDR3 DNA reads TGCAGCGTTGTCGGGGTAGGAAATGAGCAGTTCTTC. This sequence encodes CSVVGVGNEQFF.

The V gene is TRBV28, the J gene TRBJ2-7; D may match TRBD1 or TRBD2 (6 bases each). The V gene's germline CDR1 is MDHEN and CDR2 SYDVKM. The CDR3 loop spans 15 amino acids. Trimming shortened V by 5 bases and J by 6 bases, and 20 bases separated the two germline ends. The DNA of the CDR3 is TGTGCCAGCAGTCTAAGGGGGAGGAGCGACTCCGAGCAGTACTTC. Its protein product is CASSLRGRSDSEQYF. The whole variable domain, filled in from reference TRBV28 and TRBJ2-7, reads DVKVTQSSRYLVKRTGEKVFLECVQDMDHENMFWYRQDPGLGLRLIYFSYDVKMKEKGDIPEGYSVSREKKERFSLILESASTNQTSMYLCASSLRGRSDSEQYFGPGTRLTVT.

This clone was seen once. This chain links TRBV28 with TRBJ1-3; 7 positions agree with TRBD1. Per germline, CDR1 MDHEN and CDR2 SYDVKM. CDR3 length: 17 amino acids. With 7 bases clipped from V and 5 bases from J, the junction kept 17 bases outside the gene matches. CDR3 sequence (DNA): TGTGCCAGCACTCCATTTGACGGCAGGGGGGGCAGAAACACCATATATTTT. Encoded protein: CASTPFDGRGGRNTIYF.

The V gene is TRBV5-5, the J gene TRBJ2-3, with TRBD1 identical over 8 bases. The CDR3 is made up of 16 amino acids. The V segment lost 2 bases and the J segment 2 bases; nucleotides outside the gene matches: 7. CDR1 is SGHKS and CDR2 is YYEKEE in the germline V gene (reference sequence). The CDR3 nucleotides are TGTGCCAGCAGCTTAGGACAGGGCCTTAACACAGATACGCAGTATTTT. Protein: CASSLGQGLNTDTQYF.

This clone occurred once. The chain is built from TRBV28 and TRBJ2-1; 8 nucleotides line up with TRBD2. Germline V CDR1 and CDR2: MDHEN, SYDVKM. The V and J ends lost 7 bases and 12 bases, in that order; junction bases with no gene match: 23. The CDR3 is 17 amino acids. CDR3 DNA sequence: TGTGCCAGCACCCCTGCCGGAGGACTAGCACCCCAACGGGGGCAGTTCTTC. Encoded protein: CASTPAGGLAPQRGQFF.

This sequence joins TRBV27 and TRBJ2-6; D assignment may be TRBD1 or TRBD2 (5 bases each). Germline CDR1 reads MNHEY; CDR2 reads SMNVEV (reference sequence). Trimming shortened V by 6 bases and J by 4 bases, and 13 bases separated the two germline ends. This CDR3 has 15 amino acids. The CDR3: CASRSMGDGANVLTF. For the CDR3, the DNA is TGTGCCAGCAGATCCATGGGGGACGGGGCCAACGTCCTGACTTTC.

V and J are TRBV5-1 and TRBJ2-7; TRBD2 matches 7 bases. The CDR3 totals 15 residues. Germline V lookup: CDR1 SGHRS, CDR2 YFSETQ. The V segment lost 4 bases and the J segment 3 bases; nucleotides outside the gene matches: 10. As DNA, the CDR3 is TGCGCCAGCAGCGTCGCTCCGGGACTAAGCTACGAGCAGTACTTC. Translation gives CASSVAPGLSYEQYF.